Presented here are 23 T cell receptor beta chains from one specimen sequenced in a study of shared clonotypes between healthy human individuals (dated by TCRdb to the early 2020s). The receptor library was made with the immunoSEQ multiplex PCR assay. TCRdb mirrors the immuneACCESS table, restricted to in-frame sequences. Some clones are absent from its copies; in checked studies, under half trace to an unresolved V gene, and the reason for the others is unknown. Counted in this sample were millions of clones; about 95% of them appeared once. The ten largest clones take up more than 0.95% of the sample. CD8 naive samples were obtained by positive selection for CCR7 among CD45RO-negative cells, yielding a CD45RA+CCR7+ population from which TemRA cells were excluded. Sequencing used naive CD8+ T cells sorted from blood. Read against the paper, the sample's cell subset or site label means: CD45RA+CCR7+. Receptor source: a man younger than 30 in good health.

The chain has TRBV7-9 and TRBJ2-5; TRBD2 aligns across 9 bases. The CDR3 sequence is 16 residues long. With 5 bases clipped from V and 1 base from J, the junction kept 8 bases outside the gene matches. Germline assignment: CDR1 SEHNR and CDR2 FQNEAQ (reference sequence). CDR3 residues: CASSLGGLATQETQYF. Here the CDR3 DNA reads TGTGCCAGCAGCCTCGGGGGACTAGCAACCCAAGAGACCCAGTACTTC. Looking up the rest from reference TRBV7-9 and TRBJ2-5 gives the full variable domain: DTGVSQNPRHKITKRGQNVTFRCDPISEHNRLYWYRQTLGQGPEFLTYFQNEAQLEKSRLLSDRFSAERPKGSFSTLEIQRTEQGDSAMYLCASSLGGLATQETQYFGPGTRLLVL.

The chain is built from TRBV11-2 and TRBJ1-1, with D maybe TRBD1 (6 bases). CDR1 SGHAT and CDR2 FQNNGV come from the germline V gene. Deletions cut 5 bases from V and 6 bases from J, with 13 bases between. The length of the CDR3 is 13 residues. CDR3 sequence reads: CASSITGTAEAFF. CDR3 coding DNA: TGTGCCAGCAGCATAACAGGGACGGCTGAAGCTTTCTTT.

The chain employs TRBV12-5 and TRBJ2-5, with a weak D call TRBD1 (6 bases). V lost 6 bases, J lost 4 bases, and 9 bases lay in between. CDR3 length equals 12 residues. The V gene's germline CDR1 is LGHNT and CDR2 FRNRAP. CDR3 residues: CASGTDRETQYF. The CDR3 DNA sequence: TGTGCTAGTGGCACGGACAGAGAGACCCAGTACTTC.

The rearrangement links TRBV9 to TRBJ2-1; D gene uncertain. The CDR3 is 16 amino acids. CDR1 is SGDLS, CDR2 YYNGEE, per germline. Between the trimmed V and J ends, which lost 2 bases and 2 bases, there was a span of 14 bases. The CDR3 nucleotides are TGTGCCAGCAGCGTGGTAGGTGGTCTCGCCTACAATGAGCAGTTCTTC. Its protein product is CASSVVGGLAYNEQFF.

The CDR3 DNA sequence: TGTGCCAGCAGCCCGGATGATCCCTACGAGCAGTACTTC. Its protein product is CASSPDDPYEQYF. The V gene is TRBV5-8, the J gene TRBJ2-7, with unresolved D. V was trimmed by 4 bases and J by 2 bases, leaving 10 bases between them. CDR1 is SGHTS and CDR2 is YDEGEE in the germline V gene. The length of the CDR3 is 13 residues.

The chain links TRBV4-1 to TRBJ1-4; D unclear. With 6 bases removed from V and 5 bases from J, the gap between germline ends came to 4 bases. CDR3 size: 11 residues. Germline assignment: CDR1 MGHRA and CDR2 YSYEKL. CDR3 in DNA: TGCGCCAGCAGGCAAAATGAAAAACTGTTTTTT. This translates into CASRQNEKLFF.

This chain links TRBV5-1 with TRBJ1-6; D uncertain. This CDR3 is 17 amino acids long. V was shortened by 0 bases and J by 5 bases, with 15 bases between the two germline ends. Germline-derived CDR1 and CDR2 are SGHRS and YFSETQ. CDR3 bases: TGCGCCAGCAGCTTGGAGGAGGGTCAGCCCCATAATTCACCCCTCCACTTT. Its protein product is CASSLEEGQPHNSPLHF.

The chain employs TRBV10-3 and TRBJ2-7, with D possibly matching TRBD1 (6 bases). Per germline, CDR1 ENHRY and CDR2 SYGVKD. V lost 3 bases, J lost 4 bases, and 19 bases lay in between. The CDR3 covers 16 residues. CDR3 in amino acids: CAISETPGTTPYEQYF. CDR3 nucleotide sequence: TGTGCCATCAGTGAAACACCCGGGACAACTCCGTACGAGCAGTACTTC.

The gene calls are TRBV5-6 and TRBJ2-5; D is perhaps TRBD2 (5 bases). The V gene lost 2 bases and the J gene lost 4 bases, with 15 bases spanning the gap. The CDR3 has 15 residues. Germline V CDR1 and CDR2: SGHDT, YYEEEE. This chain's CDR3 is CASSFTTRFGETQYF. The CDR3 region has the DNA TGTGCCAGCAGCTTTACCACTAGGTTCGGAGAGACCCAGTACTTC.

J is TRBJ2-7 and V is TRBV28; D gene ambiguous. Germline CDR1 and CDR2: MDHEN and SYDVKM. V was trimmed by 4 bases and J by 6 bases, leaving 10 bases between them. The CDR3 length is 12 residues. DNA for the CDR3: TGTGCCAGCAGTTCCCCCCCCGCCGAGCAGTACTTC. The encoded protein is CASSSPPAEQYF.

CDR3 coding DNA: TGTGCCAGCAGCTTGTCGACAGACAACTACGAGCAGTACTTC. The encoded protein is CASSLSTDNYEQYF. V and J are TRBV5-6 and TRBJ2-7; possibly TRBD1 for D (5 bases). The CDR3 length is 14 residues. The V end lost 1 base, the J end lost 3 bases, and 11 bases lay between the germline ends. Germline-derived CDR1 and CDR2 are SGHDT and YYEEEE.

V gene TRBV7-9 combines with J gene TRBJ2-2; TRBD1 agrees at 9 bases. Germline V lookup: CDR1 SEHNR, CDR2 FQNEAQ (reference sequence). V was pared by 7 bases and J by 0 bases, with 6 bases of the junction left unmatched. There are 16 residues in the CDR3. The CDR3 spells CASTDGQGPNTGELFF. CDR3 sequence (DNA): TGTGCCAGCACTGATGGACAGGGGCCGAACACCGGGGAGCTGTTTTTT.

V is TRBV7-8 and J is TRBJ1-3; D not resolved. Germline V gene lookup returns CDR1 SGHVS and CDR2 FQNEAQ. Trimming left V 5 bases short and J 8 bases short, with 16 bases between. The length of the CDR3 is 14 residues. The CDR3 loop is CASSTRALGDTIYF. The CDR3 DNA sequence: TGTGCCAGCAGCACCCGGGCCTTGGGAGACACCATATATTTT.

The rearrangement links TRBV10-2 to TRBJ2-5, with D perhaps matching TRBD1 (5 bases). CDR1 is WSHSY, CDR2 SAAADI, per germline. The germline V and J ends were trimmed by 3 bases and 2 bases, with 7 bases remaining between them. This CDR3 has 13 amino acids. The CDR3: CASSEAGQETQYF. CDR3 nucleotides: TGCGCCAGCAGTGAAGCAGGGCAAGAGACCCAGTACTTC.

J is TRBJ2-2 and V is TRBV13; D gene uncertain. The CDR3 spans 15 residues. The ends were cut back, 5 bases at V and 5 bases at J, with 15 bases in the middle. CDR1 PRHDT and CDR2 FYEKMQ come from the germline V gene (reference sequence). CDR3 in amino acids: CASSQNSVWTGELFF. The CDR3 nucleotides read TGTGCCAGCAGCCAGAACAGTGTATGGACCGGGGAGCTGTTTTTT. Variable domain in full (rest from reference TRBV13 and TRBJ2-2): AAGVIQSPRHLIKEKRETATLKCYPIPRHDTVYWYQQGPGQDPQFLISFYEKMQSDKGSIPDRFSAQQFSDYHSELNMSSLELGDSALYFCASSQNSVWTGELFFGEGSRLTVL.

The chain is built from TRBV5-4 and TRBJ2-4; D call uncertain. CDR1 is SGHNT and CDR2 is YYREEE in the germline V gene (reference sequence). V was shortened by 0 bases and J by 8 bases, with 12 bases between the two germline ends. There are 14 residues in the CDR3. CDR3 DNA: TGTGCCAGCAGCTTGGACGGTTCACCTTACATTCAGTACTTC. Encoded protein: CASSLDGSPYIQYF.

This chain joins TRBV25-1 and TRBJ2-2; maybe TRBD2 (5 bases). This CDR3 spans 16 amino acids. Per germline, CDR1 MGHDK and CDR2 SYGVNS. Trimming took 1 base from V and 3 from J, leaving 12 bases between them. The CDR3, as DNA: TGTGCCAGCAGTGAATCCCCCCTGGACTACACCGGGGAGCTGTTTTTT. Translating gives CASSESPLDYTGELFF.

J is TRBJ2-7 and V is TRBV5-1; a possible D gene is TRBD2 (6 bases). The CDR3 spans 15 residues. Trimming left V 5 bases short and J 6 bases short, with 21 bases between. CDR1 is SGHRS and CDR2 is YFSETQ in the germline V gene. CDR3 loop: CASSDHEAAGGEQYF. CDR3 bases: TGCGCCAGCAGTGATCACGAGGCAGCGGGCGGCGAGCAGTACTTC.

The V gene is TRBV10-2, the J gene TRBJ2-7, with 8 nucleotides matching TRBD2. The CDR3 length is 17 residues. Per the germline V gene, CDR1 is WSHSY and CDR2 is SAAADI. After removal of 6 bases from V and 2 bases from J, the junction contained 15 bases not matched to a gene. CDR3 protein: CASSDSGSSGIPYEQYF. For the CDR3, the DNA is TGCGCCAGCAGCGACTCTGGTAGTAGCGGGATCCCCTACGAGCAGTACTTC.

The J gene is TRBJ2-2, the V gene TRBV7-3; no reliable D call. Germline assignment: CDR1 SGHTA and CDR2 FQGTGA. V was shortened by 5 bases and J by 2 bases, with 9 bases between the two germline ends. The CDR3 spans 14 residues. The CDR3 nucleotides are TGTGCCAGCAGCCCTTCTAGTAACACCGGGGAGCTGTTTTTT. This gives the protein CASSPSSNTGELFF. The full variable domain, in which reference TRBV7-3 and TRBJ2-2 provide the parts outside the CDR3, is GAGVSQTPSNKVTEKGKYVELRCDPISGHTALYWYRQSLGQGPEFLIYFQGTGAADDSGLPNDRFFAVRPEGSVSTLKIQRTERGDSAVYLCASSPSSNTGELFFGEGSRLTVL.

Details on this clone: Other DNA sequences from this sample encode an identical CDR3 as well. The chain combines TRBV28 with TRBJ2-2; D is undetermined. Germline V gene sequence: CDR1 MDHEN, CDR2 SYDVKM. The CDR3 extends over 12 amino acids. Between the trimmed V and J ends, which lost 3 bases and 7 bases, there was a span of 6 bases. The DNA for the CDR3 is TGTGCCAGCAGTTTTGCTCTCGGGGAGCTGTTTTTT. Encoded protein: CASSFALGELFF.

The chain joins TRBV6-1 to TRBJ2-7; D uncertain. V dropped 11 bases and J dropped 3 bases, with 17 bases sitting between them. CDR1 MNHNS and CDR2 SASEGT come from the germline V gene. The CDR3 runs to 13 residues. CDR3 DNA: TGTGCCGCCGGAGTAAGAACCTACTACGAGCAGTACTTC. This sequence encodes CAAGVRTYYEQYF.

The CDR3 loop is CASSYSLVTDTQYF. CDR3 sequence (DNA): TGTGCCAGCAGTTACTCCCTAGTCACAGATACGCAGTATTTT. The chain uses TRBV6-5 and TRBJ2-3; D unclear. Germline lookup yields CDR1 MNHEY and CDR2 SVGAGI. This CDR3 is built from 14 residues. V dropped 0 bases and J dropped 2 bases, with 6 bases sitting between them.